This record concerns one TCR beta chain sequence. Antigen unknown. The data are from a study of PD-1 blockade in classical Hodgkin lymphoma. Described time point: newly diagnosed, previously untreated cHL patient sample. Newly diagnosed, untreated classical Hodgkin lymphoma PBMCs provided comparison. There are 13 residues in the CDR3. The germline V gene has CDR1 LNHDA and CDR2 SQIVND (reference sequence). V was pared by 3 bases and J by 6 bases, with 11 bases between. Overall study findings and caveats: Lower baseline TCR diversity was reported for newly diagnosed patients than for healthy donors. Still unresolved is the cause of the repertoire differences, which may be disease activity or prior therapy.

Sequencing used immunoSEQ multiplex PCR; TCRdb keeps in-frame clones, though not all of them. The sample contains roughly 77,000 clones, more than 85% of which appear only once. This clonotype was obtained from a human donor with classical Hodgkin lymphoma. The rearrangement uses TRBV19 and TRBJ1-2; D gene ambiguous. What was sequenced was peripheral blood mononuclear cells (PBMCs). DNA for the CDR3: TGTGCCAGTAGTATCCATGCGAAGGATGGCTACACCTTC. It translates to CASSIHAKDGYTF. The full variable domain, rest sourced from reference TRBV19 and TRBJ1-2, is DGGITQSPKYLFRKEGQNVTLSCEQNLNHDAMYWYRQDPGQGLRLIYYSQIVNDFQKGDIAEGYSVSREKKESFPLTVTSAQKNPTAFYLCASSIHAKDGYTFGSGTRLTVV.